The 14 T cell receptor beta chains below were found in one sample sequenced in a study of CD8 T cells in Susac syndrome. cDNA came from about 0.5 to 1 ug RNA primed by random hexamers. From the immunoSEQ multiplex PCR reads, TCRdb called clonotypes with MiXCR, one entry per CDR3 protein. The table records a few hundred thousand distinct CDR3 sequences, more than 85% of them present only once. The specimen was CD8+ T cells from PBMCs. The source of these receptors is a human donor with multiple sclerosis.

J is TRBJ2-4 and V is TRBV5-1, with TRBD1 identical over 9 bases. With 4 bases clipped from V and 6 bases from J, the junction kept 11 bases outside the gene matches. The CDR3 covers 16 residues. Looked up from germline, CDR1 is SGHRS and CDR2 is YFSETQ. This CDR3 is CASSGDREDGRNIQYF. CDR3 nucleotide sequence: TGCGCCAGCAGCGGGGACAGGGAGGATGGGAGAAACATTCAGTACTTC.

The CDR3 loop is CASSLAGLAGVLLDNEQFF. DNA of the CDR3: TGTGCCAGCAGCTTAGCAGGACTAGCGGGAGTTTTATTGGACAATGAGCAGTTCTTC. V gene TRBV13 combines with J gene TRBJ2-1; the match to TRBD2 covers 13 bases. V lost 1 base and J lost 5; bases outside the gene matches: 11. The CDR3 spans 19 residues. Per the germline V gene, CDR1 is PRHDT and CDR2 is FYEKMQ (reference sequence). The whole variable domain, remainder taken from reference TRBV13 and TRBJ2-1, is AAGVIQSPRHLIKEKRETATLKCYPIPRHDTVYWYQQGPGQDPQFLISFYEKMQSDKGSIPDRFSAQQFSDYHSELNMSSLELGDSALYFCASSLAGLAGVLLDNEQFFGPGTRLTVL.

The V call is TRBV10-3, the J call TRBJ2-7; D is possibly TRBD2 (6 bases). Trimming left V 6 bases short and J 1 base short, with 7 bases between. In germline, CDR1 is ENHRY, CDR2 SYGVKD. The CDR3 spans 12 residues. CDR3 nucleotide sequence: TGTGCCATCAGCGGGGGTTCCTACGAGCAGTACTTC. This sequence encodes CAISGGSYEQYF.

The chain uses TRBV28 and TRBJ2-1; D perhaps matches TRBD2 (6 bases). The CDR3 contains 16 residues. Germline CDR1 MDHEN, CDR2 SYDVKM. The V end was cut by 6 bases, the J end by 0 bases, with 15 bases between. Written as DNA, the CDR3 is TGTGCCAGCAGCTTGGAAAGCGGGCCCTCCTACAATGAGCAGTTCTTC. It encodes CASSLESGPSYNEQFF. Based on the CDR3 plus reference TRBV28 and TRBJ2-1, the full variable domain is DVKVTQSSRYLVKRTGEKVFLECVQDMDHENMFWYRQDPGLGLRLIYFSYDVKMKEKGDIPEGYSVSREKKERFSLILESASTNQTSMYLCASSLESGPSYNEQFFGPGTRLTVL.

CDR3 DNA sequence: TGTGCCAGCAGCGTAACTAACTACAATGAGCAGTTCTTC. It specifies CASSVTNYNEQFF. This sequence joins TRBV9 and TRBJ2-1, with unresolved D. In germline, CDR1 is SGDLS, CDR2 YYNGEE. The CDR3 has 13 amino acids. The V gene lost 1 base and the J gene lost 3 bases, with 5 bases spanning the gap.

CDR3 bases: TGTGCCAGCAGAGTTGGGGGGAATGTCGGTGAAGCTTTCTTT. Amino acid sequence: CASRVGGNVGEAFF. V and J are TRBV7-9 and TRBJ1-1, with a possible D match to TRBD1 (5 bases). The CDR3 loop spans 14 amino acids. The V end lost 6 bases, the J end lost 7 bases, and 18 bases lay between the germline ends. Germline V gives CDR1 SEHNR, CDR2 FQNEAQ (reference sequence).

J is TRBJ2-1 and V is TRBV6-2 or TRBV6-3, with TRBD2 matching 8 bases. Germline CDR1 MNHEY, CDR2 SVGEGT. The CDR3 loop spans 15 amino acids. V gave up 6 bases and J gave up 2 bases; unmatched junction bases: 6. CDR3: CASSTSGSAYNEQFF. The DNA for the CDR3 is TGTGCCAGCAGCACCAGCGGGAGCGCCTACAATGAGCAGTTCTTC.

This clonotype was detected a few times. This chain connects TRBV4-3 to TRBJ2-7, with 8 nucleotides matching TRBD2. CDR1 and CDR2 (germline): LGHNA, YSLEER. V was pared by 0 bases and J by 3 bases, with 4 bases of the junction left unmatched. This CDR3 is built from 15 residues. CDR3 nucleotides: TGCGCCAGCAGCCAAGATACGGGAGGGCGCTACGAGCAGTACTTC. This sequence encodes CASSQDTGGRYEQYF.

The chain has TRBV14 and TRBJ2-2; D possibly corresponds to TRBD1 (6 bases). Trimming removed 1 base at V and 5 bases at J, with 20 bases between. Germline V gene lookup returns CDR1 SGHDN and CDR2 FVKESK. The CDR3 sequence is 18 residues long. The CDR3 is CASSQVGGRGERTGELFF. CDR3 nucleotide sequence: TGTGCCAGCAGCCAAGTAGGGGGACGAGGCGAGAGGACCGGGGAGCTGTTTTTT.

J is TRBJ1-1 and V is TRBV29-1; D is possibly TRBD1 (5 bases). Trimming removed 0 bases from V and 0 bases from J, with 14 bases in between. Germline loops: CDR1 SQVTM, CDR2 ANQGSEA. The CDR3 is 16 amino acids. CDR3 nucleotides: TGCAGCGTTGAAGATCTGCCGGGGACGATGAACACTGAAGCTTTCTTT. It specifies CSVEDLPGTMNTEAFF.

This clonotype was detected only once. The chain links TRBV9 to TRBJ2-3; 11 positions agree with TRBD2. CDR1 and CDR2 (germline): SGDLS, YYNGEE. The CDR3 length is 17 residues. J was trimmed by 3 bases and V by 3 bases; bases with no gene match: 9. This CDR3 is CASSARLAGGPTDTQYF. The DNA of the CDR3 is TGTGCCAGCAGCGCCCGGTTAGCGGGGGGGCCTACAGATACGCAGTATTTT.

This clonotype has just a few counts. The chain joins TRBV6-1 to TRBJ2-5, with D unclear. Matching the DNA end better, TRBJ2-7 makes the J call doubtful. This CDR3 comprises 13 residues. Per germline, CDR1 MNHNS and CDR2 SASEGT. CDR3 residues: CASSEGASYEQYF. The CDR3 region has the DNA TGTGCCAGCAGTGAAGGGGCTTCCTACGAGCAGTACTTC.

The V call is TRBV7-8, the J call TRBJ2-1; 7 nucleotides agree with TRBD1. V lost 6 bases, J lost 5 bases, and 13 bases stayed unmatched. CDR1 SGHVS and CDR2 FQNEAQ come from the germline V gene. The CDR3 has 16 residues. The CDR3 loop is CASRRSGGFSNNEQFF. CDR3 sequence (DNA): TGTGCCAGCAGGCGATCAGGGGGATTTTCCAACAATGAGCAGTTCTTC.

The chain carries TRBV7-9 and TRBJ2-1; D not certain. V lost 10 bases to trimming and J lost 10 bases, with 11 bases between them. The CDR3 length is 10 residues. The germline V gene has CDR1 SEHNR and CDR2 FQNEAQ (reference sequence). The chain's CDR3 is CATTRPEQFF. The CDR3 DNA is TGTGCCACCACCCGCCCGGAGCAGTTCTTC.